The rows below give T cell receptor beta chains drawn from one sample of a study of blood T cell repertoires in COVID-19. Produced via immunoSEQ multiplex PCR; TCRdb's table is partial and in-frame only. Among around 310,000 clones, 90% were seen once, and the ten largest hold around 0.97%. Sequencing input: peripheral blood. The receptors derive from a woman in her forties with COVID-19, enrolled during active disease. CDR3s include the opening cysteine and the closing phenylalanine or tryptophan. The order of the fields is clone size, V gene, D gene, J gene, CDR3 protein, CDR3 DNA. The D gene is left open where the match is weak. Clone sizes are given selectively: once, few, many, or a class where the clone is expanded.

-	TRBV3-1/TRBV3-2	TRBD1	TRBJ1-4	CASSAGTGVNEKLFF	TGTGCCAGCAGCGCGGGGACAGGGGTAAATGAAAAACTGTTTTTT
-	TRBV18	TRBD2	TRBJ2-7	CASSPGLAGIDEQYF	TGTGCCAGCTCACCGGGACTAGCGGGTATCGACGAGCAGTACTTC
-	TRBV7-8	TRBD1	TRBJ2-7	CASRDMGQGVSYEQYF	TGTGCCAGCAGGGACATGGGACAGGGGGTATCCTACGAGCAGTACTTC
-	TRBV5-6	-	TRBJ1-1	CASRLGVRRNTEAFF	TGTGCCAGCAGACTGGGAGTACGTAGGAACACTGAAGCTTTCTTT
-	TRBV9	TRBD2	TRBJ2-2	CASSLTSGPYTGELFF	TGTGCCAGCAGCCTGACTAGCGGGCCTTACACCGGGGAGCTGTTTTTT
-	TRBV6-5	TRBD1	TRBJ1-3	CATRTGRLSGNTIYF	TGTGCCACCCGGACAGGTCGCCTCTCTGGAAACACCATATATTTT
-	TRBV7-9	-	TRBJ2-2	CAHGTSNTGELFF	TGTGCCCACGGGACTTCGAACACCGGGGAGCTGTTTTTT
-	TRBV7-9	TRBD1	TRBJ2-5	CASSLAGGGETQYF	TGTGCCAGCAGCTTAGCAGGGGGCGGAGAGACCCAGTACTTC
-	TRBV3-1/TRBV3-2	TRBD1	TRBJ2-6	CASSPLPGQGTGSGANVLTF	TGTGCCAGCAGCCCTCTCCCGGGACAGGGGACGGGCTCTGGGGCCAACGTCCTGACTTTC
-	TRBV5-4	-	TRBJ1-1	CASSLWGRDAFF	TGTGCCAGCAGCTTGTGGGGGAGGGATGCTTTCTTT
-	TRBV21-1	-	TRBJ2-7	CASSKGVRQGSYEQYF	TGTGCCAGCAGCAAGGGGGTGCGACAGGGGAGCTACGAGCAGTACTTC
-	TRBV20-1	TRBD1	TRBJ1-2	CSATGEYGYTF	TGCAGTGCAACAGGGGAATATGGCTACACCTTC
-	TRBV27	-	TRBJ2-1	CASSFRGVGGTEQFF	TGTGCCAGCAGTTTCCGAGGGGTTGGGGGGACTGAGCAGTTCTTC
-	TRBV27	-	TRBJ1-6	CATRQGGYSPLHF	TGTGCCACCCGTCAGGGTGGGTATTCACCCCTCCACTTT
-	TRBV2	-	TRBJ1-5	CASSEVLGTSQPQHF	TGTGCCAGCAGTGAAGTATTAGGGACAAGTCAGCCCCAGCATTTT
once	TRBV4-1	TRBD1	TRBJ1-2	CASSQFQGAGYGYTF	TGCGCCAGCAGCCAATTTCAGGGGGCTGGCTATGGCTACACCTTC
-	TRBV6-5	-	TRBJ2-7	CASIPRRGLPREQYF	TGTGCCAGCATCCCAAGGAGGGGGCTCCCCAGGGAGCAGTACTTC
-	TRBV6-5	-	TRBJ1-1	CASRGEVNTEAFF	TGTGCCAGCAGAGGAGAAGTGAACACTGAAGCTTTCTTT
once	TRBV28	TRBD1	TRBJ1-1	CASSSRQGRRENTEAFF	TGTGCCAGCAGTTCAAGACAGGGACGGAGAGAAAACACTGAAGCTTTCTTT
-	TRBV11-3	-	TRBJ1-1	CASSLGSGNTEAFF	TGTGCCAGCAGCTTAGGATCGGGGAACACTGAAGCTTTCTTT
-	TRBV27	TRBD1	TRBJ1-5	CASSSLVGRGNQPQHF	TGTGCCAGCAGTTCGTTAGTAGGCAGGGGGAATCAGCCCCAGCATTTT
once	TRBV30	-	TRBJ2-1	CAWRDSYYNEQFF	TGTGCCTGGAGGGACAGTTACTACAATGAGCAGTTCTTC
-	TRBV4-2	-	TRBJ1-1	CASSQGLQEHTEAFF	TGTGCCAGCAGCCAAGGATTACAGGAGCACACTGAAGCTTTCTTT
-	TRBV6-4	TRBD2	TRBJ2-1	CASSESSGNNEQFF	TGTGCCAGCAGTGAGTCTAGCGGGAACAATGAGCAGTTCTTC
-	TRBV7-3	TRBD2	TRBJ2-3	CASSLERGVTDTQYF	TGTGCCAGCAGCTTGGAGCGGGGGGTCACAGATACGCAGTATTTT
few	TRBV4-2	-	TRBJ1-5	CASSQDGGSRGQPQHF	TGTGCCAGCAGCCAAGATGGCGGGTCCCGGGGGCAGCCCCAGCATTTT
few	TRBV7-2	-	TRBJ2-3	CASSLRGRSADTQYF	TGTGCCAGCAGCTTAAGGGGCAGGTCAGCAGATACGCAGTATTTT
once	TRBV19	TRBD1	TRBJ1-5	CASSDRGVYNQPQHF	TGTGCCAGTAGTGACAGGGGAGTGTACAATCAGCCCCAGCATTTT
-	TRBV28	-	TRBJ1-2	CASSFWALSGYGYTF	TGTGCCAGCAGTTTTTGGGCCCTGAGTGGGTATGGCTACACCTTC
few	TRBV10-3	TRBD2	TRBJ2-3	CAISEGTSGMTDTQYF	TGTGCCATCAGTGAGGGGACTAGCGGGATGACAGATACGCAGTATTTT
-	TRBV7-2	TRBD1	TRBJ2-4	CASSLSGTGNLAKNIQYF	TGTGCCAGCAGCTTGAGTGGGACAGGAAACCTAGCCAAAAACATTCAGTACTTC